The table lists the clone carrying this T cell receptor (beta chain) with a few counts. These data come from a study of OX40 agonist ivuxolimab in advanced cancers. This CDR3 comprises 19 residues. Germline lookup yields CDR1 KGHSH and CDR2 LQKENI. J was trimmed by 2 bases and V by 6 bases; bases with no gene match: 16. Sequencing was performed with immunoSEQ multiplex PCR; in TCRdb, only in-frame clones are kept and a portion is missing. The table has under 55,000 clones, over 80% seen once; the top ten hold about an eighth. The chain has TRBV18 and TRBJ1-5; 10 bases agree with TRBD1. The sample was CD4+ or CD8+ T cells sorted from blood, taken in a trial of the OX40 agonist ivuxolimab. The receptor's source is an adult with an advanced solid tumor such as melanoma, head and neck, liver or kidney cancer. The CDR3 DNA follows: TGTGCCAGCTCTCTTCGGGACAGGGGCTCGGGCGGCGGCAATCAGCCCCAGCATTTT. Translated, it gives CASSLRDRGSGGGNQPQHF. Based on the CDR3 plus reference TRBV18 and TRBJ1-5, the full variable domain is NAGVMQNPRHLVRRRGQEARLRCSPMKGHSHVYWYRQLPEEGLKFMVYLQKENIIDESGMPKERFSAEFPKEGPSILRIQQVVRGDSAAYFCASSLRDRGSGGGNQPQHFGDGTRLSIL.